These 22 T cell receptor beta chains came from one sample sequenced in a study of cytomegalovirus exposure and HLA in healthy donors. PCR used 60 Vbeta primers and 13 Jbeta primers. Produced via immunoSEQ multiplex PCR; TCRdb's table is partial and in-frame only. The sample has under 200,000 clones, 65% to 70% seen once; the top ten hold roughly 4.1%. The sequencing sample was made of PBMCs. Receptor source: a woman younger than 35 in good health and CMV-seropositive.

This chain uses TRBV27 with TRBJ1-5, with D perhaps matching TRBD1 (5 bases). Trimming removed 4 bases at V and 1 base at J, with 14 bases between. CDR3 size: 16 residues. Germline lookup yields CDR1 MNHEY and CDR2 SMNVEV (reference sequence). The CDR3 here is CASSSVGGESNQPQHF. The CDR3, as DNA: TGTGCCAGCAGTTCCGTGGGGGGTGAGAGCAATCAGCCCCAGCATTTT.

This clone was counted a few times. The genes are TRBV18 and TRBJ2-5; TRBD1 matches at 9 bases. The ends lost 2 bases at V and 5 bases at J; junction bases unmatched: 3. Per the germline V gene, CDR1 is KGHSH and CDR2 is LQKENI. The CDR3 consists of 14 residues. CDR3 region: CASSPTGGLETQYF. The CDR3 nucleotides are TGTGCCAGCTCACCAACAGGGGGCCTGGAGACCCAGTACTTC.

The chain uses TRBV19 and TRBJ1-5, with 7 bases that match TRBD1. The germline CDR1 and CDR2 sequences are LNHDA and SQIVND (reference sequence). Trimming removed 10 bases from V and 6 bases from J; junction bases left unmatched: 15. This CDR3 has 15 amino acids. The CDR3 spells CATTRGQGVGQPQHF. DNA of the CDR3: TGTGCCACCACGAGGGGGCAGGGCGTGGGTCAGCCCCAGCATTTT. Filled out from reference TRBV19 and TRBJ1-5, the complete variable domain reads DGGITQSPKYLFRKEGQNVTLSCEQNLNHDAMYWYRQDPGQGLRLIYYSQIVNDFQKGDIAEGYSVSREKKESFPLTVTSAQKNPTAFYLCATTRGQGVGQPQHFGDGTRLSIL.

This sequence joins TRBV4-2 and TRBJ2-7; D remains ambiguous. Germline V gene data show CDR1 as LGHNA and CDR2 as YNFKEQ. Trimming shortened V by 0 bases and J by 2 bases, and 5 bases separated the two germline ends. The CDR3 sequence is 13 residues long. CDR3 DNA sequence: TGTGCCAGCAGCCAAGACCGAGCCTACGAGCAGTACTTC. Translating gives CASSQDRAYEQYF.

This clone was seen more than once but under ten times. The chain uses TRBV5-1 and TRBJ2-7, with TRBD1 matching over 7 bases. The CDR3 is 16 amino acids. Germline V gene sequence: CDR1 SGHRS, CDR2 YFSETQ. Losses at the gene ends were 0 bases for V and 3 bases for J; bases not matched to a gene: 9. The CDR3 sequence is CASSLAFRTGYYEQYF. The CDR3 DNA sequence: TGCGCCAGCAGCTTGGCCTTTCGGACAGGTTACTACGAGCAGTACTTC.

This rearrangement joins TRBV7-3 to TRBJ2-3, with D tentatively TRBD2 (6 bases). In germline, CDR1 is SGHTA, CDR2 FQGTGA. The CDR3 runs 15 residues. Between the trimmed V and J ends, which lost 5 bases and 2 bases, there was a span of 14 bases. CDR3 loop: CASSATRDFTDTQYF. CDR3 nucleotide sequence: TGTGCCAGCAGCGCAACAAGGGACTTCACAGATACGCAGTATTTT.

This chain uses TRBV5-1 with TRBJ1-3; D uncertain. From germline, CDR1 is SGHRS and CDR2 YFSETQ. The CDR3 totals 14 residues. The V and J ends lost 1 base and 0 bases respectively, with 5 bases between them. The CDR3 sequence: CASSLQASGNTIYF. CDR3 nucleotide sequence: TGCGCCAGCAGCTTGCAGGCCTCTGGAAACACCATATATTTT.

The CDR3 reads CAWKGTVGSWEKLFF. DNA of the CDR3: TGTGCCTGGAAAGGGACAGTTGGGTCTTGGGAAAAACTGTTTTTT. The chain carries TRBV30 and TRBJ1-4, with 7 bases that match TRBD1. Germline V gives CDR1 GTSNPN, CDR2 SVGIG (reference sequence). This CDR3 is built from 15 residues. Germline trimming cut 4 bases from V and 8 bases from J; bases unmatched to any gene: 13.

The chain's CDR3 is CASRWTGDTTDTQYF. DNA for the CDR3: TGTGCCAGCCGCTGGACAGGGGATACGACAGATACGCAGTATTTT. This chain connects TRBV5-6 to TRBJ2-3; 9 bases map to TRBD1. The CDR3 loop spans 15 amino acids. Germline CDR1 and CDR2: SGHDT and YYEEEE. J lost 3 bases, V lost 7 bases, and 9 bases had no gene match.

This clone was counted a single time. The chain combines TRBV9 with TRBJ2-2; a weak D match, TRBD2 (5 bases). CDR1 is SGDLS, CDR2 YYNGEE, per germline. This CDR3 spans 16 amino acids. Trimming cost V 3 bases and J 5 bases, with 17 bases left between them. The CDR3 region is CASSAAGGVRTGELFF. The DNA of the CDR3 is TGTGCCAGCAGCGCCGCGGGTGGAGTCCGAACCGGGGAGCTGTTTTTT.

The chain employs TRBV11-3 and TRBJ2-2; TRBD1 is a possible D gene (5 bases). Per germline, CDR1 SGHNT and CDR2 YENEEA. V was trimmed by 8 bases and J by 1 base, leaving 11 bases between them. This CDR3 is built from 14 residues. This chain's CDR3 is CASAFGQNTGELFF. CDR3 DNA sequence: TGTGCCAGCGCATTTGGACAGAACACCGGGGAGCTGTTTTTT.

V usage is TRBV19 and J usage is TRBJ1-5; 11 nucleotides match TRBD1. Germline CDR1 is LNHDA and CDR2 is SQIVND (reference sequence). The ends lost 4 bases at V and 7 bases at J; junction bases unmatched: 15. This CDR3 spans 18 amino acids. CDR3 sequence: CASSTWTGGFNTGQPQHF. CDR3 nucleotides: TGTGCCAGTAGTACCTGGACAGGGGGCTTCAATACTGGGCAGCCCCAGCATTTT.

This clone has a handful of counts. This chain's CDR3 is CAWRGPGVVEAFF. In DNA, the CDR3 is TGTGCCTGGAGGGGTCCAGGGGTCGTTGAAGCTTTCTTT. V is TRBV30 and J is TRBJ1-1; the D gene is possibly TRBD1 (6 bases). The V gene's germline CDR1 is GTSNPN and CDR2 SVGIG (reference sequence). The V and J ends lost 3 bases and 7 bases respectively, with 15 bases between them. CDR3 length: 13 amino acids.

This chain connects TRBV10-3 to TRBJ1-6; D not certain. This CDR3 region has 16 residues. With 0 bases removed from V and 7 bases from J, the gap between germline ends came to 13 bases. CDR1 and CDR2 from the germline V gene are ENHRY and SYGVKD. CDR3 loop: CAISESMSSTNSPLHF. CDR3 bases: TGTGCCATCAGTGAGTCGATGTCCAGTACAAATTCACCCCTCCACTTT.

The chain carries TRBV6-5 and TRBJ2-7; perhaps TRBD1 as D (5 bases). This CDR3 is built from 13 residues. V lost 6 bases and J 3 bases, leaving 12 bases between the germline ends. The V gene's germline CDR1 is MNHEY and CDR2 SVGAGI. CDR3 nucleotides: TGTGCCAGCAGACCCAGGGTGTTCTACGAGCAGTACTTC. As protein: CASRPRVFYEQYF.

The chain combines TRBV4-1 with TRBJ2-5, with a weak D call TRBD1 (6 bases). Trimming shortened V by 2 bases and J by 1 base, and 8 bases separated the two germline ends. Germline V lookup: CDR1 MGHRA, CDR2 YSYEKL. There are 14 residues in the CDR3. The CDR3 DNA sequence: TGCGCCAGCAGCCAAAGGACAGTCCAAGAGACCCAGTACTTC. This translates into CASSQRTVQETQYF.

The genes are TRBV7-6 and TRBJ1-6; D not certain. The CDR3 extends over 15 amino acids. Trimming took off 0 bases at V and 7 bases at J, with 10 bases between the two ends. Germline V gives CDR1 SGHVS, CDR2 FNYEAQ. CDR3 in DNA: TGTGCCAGCAGCTTAGCAATAGCGGGAAATTCACCCCTCCACTTT. This gives the protein CASSLAIAGNSPLHF.

The chain combines TRBV4-2 with TRBJ1-3, with 7 bases lining up with TRBD1. CDR1 and CDR2 from the germline V gene are LGHNA and YNFKEQ. This CDR3 is 18 amino acids long. V lost 1 base and J lost 1; bases outside the gene matches: 10. CDR3 residues: CASSQATTGLMSGNTIYF. The CDR3 bases are TGTGCCAGCAGCCAAGCGACGACAGGGCTGATGTCTGGAAACACCATATATTTT.

This clone was seen just once. J is TRBJ2-5 and V is TRBV5-1, with 10 bases that match TRBD1. Matching the DNA end better, TRBJ2-7 makes the J call doubtful. This CDR3 comprises 15 residues. The V gene's germline CDR1 is SGHRS and CDR2 YFSETQ. The CDR3 bases are TGCGCCAGCAGCTCAGGACAGGGGGTTACCTACGAGCAGTACTTC. This gives the protein CASSSGQGVTYEQYF.

This clone was counted only a few times. This chain connects TRBV30 to TRBJ2-1, with D possibly being TRBD2 (5 bases). The CDR3 consists of 14 residues. Trimming stripped 2 bases from V and 0 bases from J, with 8 bases between. Germline CDR1 and CDR2: GTSNPN and SVGIG (reference sequence). CDR3 DNA: TGTGCCTGGAGTCTCGGGGTCTCCTACAATGAGCAGTTCTTC. This encodes CAWSLGVSYNEQFF.

The chain couples TRBV7-9 to TRBJ1-1, with 9 bases that match TRBD1. Trimming cost V 3 bases and J 7 bases; bases outside gene matches: 9. The CDR3 consists of 15 residues. The germline gives CDR1 SEHNR, CDR2 FQNEAQ (reference sequence). CDR3: CASSFPGQGDSEAFF. The CDR3 coding sequence is TGTGCCAGCAGCTTCCCGGGACAGGGAGATAGTGAAGCTTTCTTT.

This clone was counted once. The chain is built from TRBV16 and TRBJ2-7; D is possibly TRBD1 (5 bases). The CDR3 sequence is 13 residues long. Germline-derived CDR1 and CDR2 are KGHSY and FQNENV. Between the trimmed V and J ends, which lost 5 bases and 1 base, there was a span of 9 bases. CDR3 region: CASSRGRSYEQYF. The CDR3 DNA follows: TGTGCCAGCAGCAGGGGCAGGTCCTACGAGCAGTACTTC.